This T cell receptor beta chain was retrieved from a study of cytomegalovirus exposure and HLA in healthy donors. About the research overall: The same platform used for the approximately 670 first-cohort repertoires was also used for the 120 validation repertoires, as a later analysis reported. Whole-study findings and limits: The tendency of first-cohort TCR clusters to co-occur in the approximately 120 validation repertoires was identified by a subsequent analysis. A list of 150 to 200 TCR beta chains associated with cytomegalovirus was given.

Details on this clone: Its specificity is unknown.

Measured with immunoSEQ multiplex PCR; TCRdb has only the in-frame clones, and not every one. The sample carries 90,000 to 130,000 clones, 70% to 85% recorded once. The donors were part of the roughly 120-subject validation cohort, which stood apart from the approximately 670-subject first cohort. The CDR3 has 14 amino acids. The germline V gene has CDR1 SGHDN and CDR2 FVKESK. V gave up 3 bases and J gave up 10 bases, with 18 bases separating them. Input material: PBMCs. V usage is TRBV14 and J usage is TRBJ1-1; tentatively, D is TRBD1 (6 bases). This receptor was taken from a woman between 18 and 30 years old in good health and CMV-seronegative. The CDR3 loop is CASSQRSAQGRAFF. CDR3 coding DNA: TGTGCCAGCAGCCAGCGTTCGGCCCAGGGGCGAGCTTTCTTT. The whole variable domain, remainder taken from reference TRBV14 and TRBJ1-1, is EAGVTQFPSHSVIEKGQTVTLRCDPISGHDNLYWYRRVMGKEIKFLLHFVKESKQDESGMPNNRFLAERTGGTYSTLKVQPAELEDSGVYFCASSQRSAQGRAFFGQGTRLTVV.